This TCR beta chain was recovered during a study of T-cell reconstitution after alpha-beta-depleted transplantation in children. Study results and caveats: Alpha-beta T cells about two months after transplant reportedly derived from several hundred expanded graft clones. At the one-year point after transplant, T-cell counts and TCRbeta diversity were found to come mostly from T cells that had been newly produced.

This clonotype has more than one count but fewer than ten. What it recognizes is unknown. Unique molecular identifiers tagged the TCRbeta library. TCRdb processed the PCR reads anew with MiXCR; each CDR3 protein has one entry. The sample consists of 700,000 to 850,000 distinct CDR3 sequences, around 15% of them appearing once. Sequencing was performed on PBMCs, mostly from graft donor cells, taken 360 days after TCRalphabeta/CD19-depleted stem cell transplant. The TCR comes from a male patient aged 10 to 17 who had a stem cell transplant for acute lymphoblastic leukemia, so the T cells may come from the graft donor.

The CDR3 here is CASSPGSLRGETQYF. The CDR3 region has the DNA TGTGCCAGCAGCCCCGGGTCCCTCCGAGGGGAGACCCAGTACTTC. The V call is TRBV7-9, the J call TRBJ2-5; weak D call: TRBD2 (5 bases). Germline V CDR1 and CDR2: SEHNR, FQNEAQ (reference sequence). CDR3 length: 15 amino acids. The ends were cut back, 5 bases at V and 5 bases at J, with 18 bases in the middle.